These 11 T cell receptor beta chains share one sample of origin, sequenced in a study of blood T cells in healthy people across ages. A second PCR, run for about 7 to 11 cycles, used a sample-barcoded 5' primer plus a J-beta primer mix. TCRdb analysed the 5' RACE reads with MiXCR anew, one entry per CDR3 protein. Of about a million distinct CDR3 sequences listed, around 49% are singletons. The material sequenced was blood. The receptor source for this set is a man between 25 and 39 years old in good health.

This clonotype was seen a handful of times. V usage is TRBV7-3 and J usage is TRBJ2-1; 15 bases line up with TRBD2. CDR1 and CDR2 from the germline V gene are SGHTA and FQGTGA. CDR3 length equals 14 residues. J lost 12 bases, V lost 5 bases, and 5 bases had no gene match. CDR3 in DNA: TGTGCCAGCAGCCCGGGACTAGCGGGGGGCCGGCAGTTCTTC. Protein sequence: CASSPGLAGGRQFF.

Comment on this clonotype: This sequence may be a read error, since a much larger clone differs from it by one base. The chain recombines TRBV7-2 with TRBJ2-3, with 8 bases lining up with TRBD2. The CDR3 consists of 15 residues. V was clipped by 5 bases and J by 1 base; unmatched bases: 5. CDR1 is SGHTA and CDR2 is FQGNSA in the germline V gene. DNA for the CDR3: TGTGCCAGCAGCCGGGGACTAGGGGGCACAGATACGCAGTATTTT. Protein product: CASSRGLGGTDTQYF.

This chain's CDR3 is CASSFGEHRNQPQHF. The CDR3 DNA sequence: TGTGCCAGCAGCTTCGGGGAACATCGCAATCAGCCCCAGCATTTT. The chain combines TRBV7-9 with TRBJ1-5, with no clear D. The V gene lost 3 bases and the J gene lost 2 bases, with 11 bases spanning the gap. The length of the CDR3 is 15 residues. Germline loops: CDR1 SEHNR, CDR2 FQNEAQ (reference sequence).

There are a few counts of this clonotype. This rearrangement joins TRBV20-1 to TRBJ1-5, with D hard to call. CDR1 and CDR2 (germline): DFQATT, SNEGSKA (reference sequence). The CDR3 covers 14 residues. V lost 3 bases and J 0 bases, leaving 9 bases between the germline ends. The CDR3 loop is CSASWTVSNQPQHF. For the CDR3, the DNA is TGCAGTGCTAGTTGGACTGTTAGCAATCAGCCCCAGCATTTT.

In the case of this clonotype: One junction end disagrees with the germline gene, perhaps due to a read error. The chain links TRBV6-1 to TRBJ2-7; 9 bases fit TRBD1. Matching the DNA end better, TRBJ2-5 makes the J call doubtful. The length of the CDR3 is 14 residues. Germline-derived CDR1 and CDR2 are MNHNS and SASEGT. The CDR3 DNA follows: TGTGCCAGCGGTGAGACAGGGGGCCAAGAGACCCAGTACTTC. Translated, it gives CASGETGGQETQYF.

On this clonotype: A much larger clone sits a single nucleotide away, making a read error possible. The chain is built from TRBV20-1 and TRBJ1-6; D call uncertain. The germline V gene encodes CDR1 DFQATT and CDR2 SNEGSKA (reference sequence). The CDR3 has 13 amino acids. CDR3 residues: CSARDRRASPFHF. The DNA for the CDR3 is TGCAGTGCTAGAGATCGAAGGGCATCACCCTTCCACTTT.

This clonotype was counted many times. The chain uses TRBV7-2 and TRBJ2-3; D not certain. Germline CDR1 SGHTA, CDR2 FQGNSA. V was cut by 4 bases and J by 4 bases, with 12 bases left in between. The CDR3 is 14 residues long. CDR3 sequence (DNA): TGTGCCAGCAGCTCAAGGGCAGGAGCAGATACGCAGTATTTT. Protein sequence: CASSSRAGADTQYF.

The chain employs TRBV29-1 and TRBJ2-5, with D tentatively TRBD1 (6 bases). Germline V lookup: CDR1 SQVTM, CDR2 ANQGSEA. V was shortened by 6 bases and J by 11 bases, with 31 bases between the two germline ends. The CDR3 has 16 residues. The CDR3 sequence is CSVAPYGTQSTIEQYF. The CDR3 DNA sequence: TGCAGCGTCGCACCCTACGGGACACAATCCACGATTGAGCAGTACTTC.

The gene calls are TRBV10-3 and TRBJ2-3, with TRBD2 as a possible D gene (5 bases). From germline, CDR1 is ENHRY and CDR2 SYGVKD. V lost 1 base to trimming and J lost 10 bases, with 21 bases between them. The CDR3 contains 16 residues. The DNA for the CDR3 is TGTGCCATCAGTGAGTTAGCTAGCCTGGCTACGGACGCGCAGTATTTT. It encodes CAISELASLATDAQYF.

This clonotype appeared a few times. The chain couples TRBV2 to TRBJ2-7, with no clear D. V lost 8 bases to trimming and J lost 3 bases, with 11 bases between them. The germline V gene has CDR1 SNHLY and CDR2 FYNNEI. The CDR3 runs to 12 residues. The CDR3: CASVQLDYEQYF. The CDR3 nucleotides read TGTGCCAGCGTTCAGCTGGACTACGAGCAGTACTTC.

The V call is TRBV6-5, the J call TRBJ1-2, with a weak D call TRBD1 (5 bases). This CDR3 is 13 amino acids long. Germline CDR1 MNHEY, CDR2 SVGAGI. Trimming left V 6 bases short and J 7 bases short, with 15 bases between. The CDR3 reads CASSRDAARGYTF. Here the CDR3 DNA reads TGTGCCAGCAGCCGGGACGCCGCGCGTGGCTACACCTTC.